This T cell receptor (beta chain) was captured by sequencing in a study of post-analysis software for immune sequencing data. Points from the study as a whole: Samples sharing a preparation batch grouped tightly together when assessed by F measure. Patients used several TRBV segments, including TRBV5-6, TRBV5-1 and TRBV20-1, more often than controls.

This CDR3 has 12 residues. V shed 7 bases and J shed 6 bases, with 11 bases lying between them. The TCR beta cDNA libraries carried unique molecular identifiers. The yield from roughly 1 to 10 million T cells was roughly 500,000 cDNA molecules in total. TCRdb re-called the PCR reads through MiXCR, storing one row per CDR3 protein. The sample has roughly 600,000 distinct CDR3 sequences, 44% seen once. This clonotype has at least ten counts. Its antigen remains unknown. Sequenced: blood. This chain joins TRBV12-3 or TRBV12-4 and TRBJ2-3, with a weak D call TRBD1 (6 bases). The clonotype comes from a girl aged 10 to 17 with multiple sclerosis. As DNA, the CDR3 is TGTGCCAGCAACCCGACAGGTGATACGCAGTATTTT. This gives the protein CASNPTGDTQYF.